The next 31 T cell receptor beta chains were all read from a single sample in a study of cytomegalovirus exposure and HLA in healthy donors. Sequencing was performed with immunoSEQ multiplex PCR; in TCRdb, only in-frame clones are kept and a portion is missing. The repertoire holds about 270,000 clones, with approximately 86% as singletons. Input material: PBMCs. The receptors come from a woman aged 18-29 years in good health and CMV-seronegative.

The rearrangement links TRBV6-5 to TRBJ1-2; no firm D call. Germline lookup yields CDR1 MNHEY and CDR2 SVGAGI. Between the trimmed V and J ends, which lost 0 bases and 3 bases, there was a span of 14 bases. The CDR3 totals 16 residues. In DNA form, the CDR3 reads TGTGCCAGCAGTTACTCGGTTCTGGGAGGGTACTATGGCTACACCTTC. Residues: CASSYSVLGGYYGYTF.

The J gene is TRBJ2-1, the V gene TRBV7-2; 9 bases are a match to TRBD2. V shed 6 bases, J shed 8 bases, and the junction held 11 bases outside the gene matches. Germline lookup yields CDR1 SGHTA and CDR2 FQGNSA. The CDR3 length is 15 residues. Here the CDR3 reads CASRAKVAGDYEQFF. The CDR3 DNA is TGTGCCAGCAGGGCTAAGGTAGCGGGAGACTATGAGCAGTTCTTC. The full variable domain, its missing parts supplied by reference TRBV7-2 and TRBJ2-1, is GAGVSQSPSNKVTEKGKDVELRCDPISGHTALYWYRQSLGQGLEFLIYFQGNSAPDKSGLPSDRFSAERTGGSVSTLTIQRTQQEDSAVYLCASRAKVAGDYEQFFGPGTRLTVL.

The chain uses TRBV6-5 and TRBJ2-7; D may be TRBD2 (5 bases). Germline V lookup: CDR1 MNHEY, CDR2 SVGAGI. The germline V and J ends were trimmed by 4 bases and 2 bases, with 15 bases remaining between them. The CDR3 is 15 residues long. The CDR3 DNA is TGTGCCAGCAGTTTCCAATTCGACGGGGCCTACGAGCAGTACTTC. This gives the protein CASSFQFDGAYEQYF.

This sequence joins TRBV19 and TRBJ2-6; possibly TRBD1 for D (7 bases). Between the trimmed V and J ends, which lost 8 bases and 2 bases, there was a span of 25 bases. The CDR3 is 19 residues long. CDR1 and CDR2 from the germline V gene are LNHDA and SQIVND (reference sequence). The CDR3 nucleotides read TGTGCCAGTCGCGGGGAACTACGGAACAGGGGCGCTGGGGCCAACGTCCTGACTTTC. Its translation: CASRGELRNRGAGANVLTF.

The chain uses TRBV10-3 and TRBJ1-4, with 9 nucleotides matching TRBD1. CDR3 length: 14 amino acids. CDR1 is ENHRY and CDR2 is SYGVKD in the germline V gene. Germline trimming cut 10 bases from V and 8 bases from J; bases unmatched to any gene: 11. CDR3 region: CATTPDRGEEKLFF. Here the CDR3 DNA reads TGTGCCACGACACCGGACAGGGGAGAAGAAAAACTGTTTTTT.

The chain links TRBV30 to TRBJ2-7; the D gene is possibly TRBD1 (6 bases). Looked up from germline, CDR1 is GTSNPN and CDR2 is SVGIG (reference sequence). This CDR3 has 11 amino acids. The CDR3 sequence is CAGTYLYEQYF. In nucleotides, the CDR3 is TGTGCGGGGACATACCTCTACGAGCAGTACTTC.

The genes are TRBV4-3 and TRBJ1-1, with TRBD1 as a possible D gene (6 bases). The CDR3 consists of 17 residues. Germline V lookup: CDR1 LGHNA, CDR2 YSLEER. Trimming took 0 bases from V and 0 from J, leaving 14 bases between them. The CDR3 here is CASSQEHGGQMNTEAFF. In nucleotides, the CDR3 is TGCGCCAGCAGCCAAGAACATGGTGGACAGATGAACACTGAAGCTTTCTTT.

The J gene is TRBJ1-5, the V gene TRBV6-1; the D gene is possibly TRBD1 (5 bases). The V end was cut by 4 bases, the J end by 3 bases, with 10 bases between. Germline values: CDR1 MNHNS, CDR2 SASEGT. The CDR3 is 14 amino acids. In DNA form, the CDR3 reads TGTGCCAGCAGTGTCGGGGGGGACAATCAGCCCCAGCATTTT. Translated: CASSVGGDNQPQHF.

The J gene is TRBJ2-2, the V gene TRBV19, with a tentative D call TRBD1 (5 bases). Germline CDR1 LNHDA, CDR2 SQIVND (reference sequence). The CDR3 runs 13 residues. The V end was cut by 4 bases, the J end by 5 bases, with 8 bases between. The CDR3 here is CASSKSGTGELFF. The CDR3 nucleotides are TGTGCCAGTAGTAAATCAGGGACCGGGGAGCTGTTTTTT.

The genes are TRBV10-1 and TRBJ2-7, with 11 nucleotides matching TRBD2. Germline V CDR1 and CDR2: WNHNN, SYGVQD (reference sequence). V was clipped by 3 bases and J by 0 bases; unmatched bases: 10. This CDR3 has 18 residues. The CDR3 sequence is CASSEYRGLAASSYEQYF. The CDR3 coding sequence is TGCGCCAGCAGTGAATATCGGGGACTAGCGGCCAGCTCCTACGAGCAGTACTTC.

The CDR3 DNA sequence: TGTGCCAGTAGCGTGGGGGGACAGGGGACCCACGAGCAGTACTTC. Amino acid sequence: CASSVGGQGTHEQYF. V and J are TRBV19 and TRBJ2-7; 10 nucleotides align to TRBD1. The CDR3 covers 15 residues. CDR1 LNHDA and CDR2 SQIVND come from the germline V gene (reference sequence). Trimming at V came to 6 bases and at J to 5 bases, leaving 10 bases not matched to a gene. Using reference TRBV19 and TRBJ2-7 for the parts outside the CDR3, the full variable domain is DGGITQSPKYLFRKEGQNVTLSCEQNLNHDAMYWYRQDPGQGLRLIYYSQIVNDFQKGDIAEGYSVSREKKESFPLTVTSAQKNPTAFYLCASSVGGQGTHEQYFGPGTRLTVT.

The chain has TRBV18 and TRBJ1-2, with 8 bases lining up with TRBD1. With V trimmed by 3 bases and J by 6 bases, 6 bases remained unmatched. The CDR3 totals 14 residues. The germline gives CDR1 KGHSH, CDR2 LQKENI. The CDR3 DNA follows: TGTGCCAGCTCACCTCAGACAGGGGCGGATGGCTACACCTTC. Protein product: CASSPQTGADGYTF.

CDR3 sequence: CASSNRADTEAFF. The CDR3 region has the DNA TGCGCCAGCAGTAACAGGGCTGACACTGAAGCTTTCTTT. This chain connects TRBV10-2 to TRBJ1-1; D is perhaps TRBD1 (6 bases). Germline CDR1 is WSHSY and CDR2 is SAAADI. This CDR3 comprises 13 residues. V lost 5 bases, J lost 3 bases, and 10 bases lay in between.

The V gene is TRBV9, the J gene TRBJ2-7; 7 bases are a match to TRBD1. The CDR3 consists of 14 residues. J gave up 4 bases and V 3 bases, and 7 bases lay outside the gene matches. The V gene's germline CDR1 is SGDLS and CDR2 YYNGEE. CDR3 amino acids: CASSGPGTVYEQYF. DNA of the CDR3: TGTGCCAGCAGCGGGCCGGGGACAGTTTACGAGCAGTACTTC.

This chain links TRBV19 with TRBJ1-2; the match to TRBD1 covers 7 bases. The CDR3 is 15 amino acids. With V trimmed by 5 bases and J by 7 bases, 13 bases remained unmatched. Germline CDR1 is LNHDA and CDR2 is SQIVND (reference sequence). CDR3 DNA sequence: TGTGCCAGTAGTCCCGGGGGTGACAGGGCGGCTGGCTACACCTTC. Its translation is CASSPGGDRAAGYTF.

This chain connects TRBV29-1 to TRBJ2-1; the match to TRBD2 covers 7 bases. The CDR3 covers 14 residues. CDR1 and CDR2 (germline): SQVTM, ANQGSEA. V shed 5 bases, J shed 0 bases, and the junction held 4 bases outside the gene matches. This chain's CDR3 is CSVPSGASYNEQFF. CDR3 nucleotides: TGCAGCGTTCCAAGCGGGGCCTCCTACAATGAGCAGTTCTTC.

V and J are TRBV6-8 and TRBJ1-5, with TRBD1 matching over 8 bases. With 11 bases clipped from V and 2 bases from J, the junction kept 5 bases outside the gene matches. Germline V lookup: CDR1 MNHGY, CDR2 SAAAGT. CDR3 size: 13 residues. The CDR3, as DNA: TGTGCCGTCGACAGGGGCGGCAATCAGCCCCAGCATTTT. Protein product: CAVDRGGNQPQHF.

This sequence joins TRBV27 and TRBJ2-1; 13 bases are a match to TRBD2. Losses at the gene ends were 5 bases for V and 6 bases for J; bases not matched to a gene: 4. The CDR3 loop spans 15 amino acids. Looked up from germline, CDR1 is MNHEY and CDR2 is SMNVEV (reference sequence). The CDR3, as DNA: TGTGCCAGCAGTGCCGGGACTAGCGGGATCAATGAGCAGTTCTTC. Protein sequence: CASSAGTSGINEQFF.

The chain has TRBV5-4 and TRBJ1-2; D possibly corresponds to TRBD1 (5 bases). The CDR3 runs 14 residues. V was cut by 1 base and J by 6 bases, with 13 bases left in between. Germline V gene lookup returns CDR1 SGHNT and CDR2 YYREEE (reference sequence). CDR3: CASSLLLGQNGYTF. As DNA, the CDR3 is TGTGCCAGCAGCTTGTTGCTGGGGCAGAATGGCTACACCTTC.

The gene calls are TRBV6-6 and TRBJ2-1, with 11 bases identical to TRBD2. V was pared by 2 bases and J by 6 bases, with 3 bases of the junction left unmatched. The CDR3 totals 15 residues. Germline V lookup: CDR1 MNHNY, CDR2 SVGAGI (reference sequence). The CDR3 coding sequence is TGTGCCAGCAGTTACCAGGGGACTAGCGGCAATGAGCAGTTCTTC. Protein sequence: CASSYQGTSGNEQFF.

The chain combines TRBV27 with TRBJ2-3, with a possible D match to TRBD1 (5 bases). V was clipped by 4 bases and J by 0 bases, with 8 bases between them. The CDR3 sequence is 14 residues long. CDR1 MNHEY and CDR2 SMNVEV come from the germline V gene (reference sequence). CDR3 residues: CASSWAGSTDTQYF. The CDR3 bases are TGTGCCAGCAGTTGGGCAGGGAGCACAGATACGCAGTATTTT.

This chain joins TRBV9 and TRBJ1-4; D unclear. CDR1 and CDR2 from the germline V gene are SGDLS and YYNGEE. The CDR3 has 15 amino acids. V was cut by 3 bases and J by 6 bases, with 15 bases left in between. CDR3 in amino acids: CASSASGGMDEKLFF. CDR3 nucleotide sequence: TGTGCCAGCAGCGCCTCCGGAGGTATGGATGAAAAACTGTTTTTT.

The chain combines TRBV27 with TRBJ2-7; 8 bases map to TRBD2. Per germline, CDR1 MNHEY and CDR2 SMNVEV (reference sequence). Trimming removed 4 bases from V and 1 base from J; junction bases left unmatched: 6. The CDR3 covers 15 residues. The CDR3 loop is CASSSGGLGSYEQYF. CDR3 in DNA: TGTGCCAGCAGTTCGGGGGGACTAGGTTCCTACGAGCAGTACTTC.

This clone appeared a few times. The chain joins TRBV7-6 to TRBJ2-3; D possibly corresponds to TRBD2 (6 bases). Trimming left V 5 bases short and J 4 bases short, with 19 bases between. This CDR3 has 16 residues. Looked up from germline, CDR1 is SGHVS and CDR2 is FNYEAQ. The CDR3 sequence: CASSHLVGGYPDTQYF. In DNA form, the CDR3 reads TGTGCCAGCAGCCACCTGGTGGGGGGATACCCAGATACGCAGTATTTT. The full variable domain, with the rest looked up from reference TRBV7-6 and TRBJ2-3, is GAGVSQSPRYKVTKRGQDVALRCDPISGHVSLYWYRQALGQGPEFLTYFNYEAQQDKSGLPNDRFSAERPEGSISTLTIQRTEQRDSAMYRCASSHLVGGYPDTQYFGPGTRLTVL.

This chain links TRBV29-1 with TRBJ2-7; 7 bases are a match to TRBD2. Germline assignment: CDR1 SQVTM and CDR2 ANQGSEA. V was pared by 6 bases and J by 5 bases, with 4 bases of the junction left unmatched. There are 11 residues in the CDR3. CDR3 DNA sequence: TGCAGCGTCGGGGGGTACGACGAGCAGTACTTC. Amino acid sequence: CSVGGYDEQYF.

V and J are TRBV7-6 and TRBJ1-4; D remains ambiguous. In germline, CDR1 is SGHVS, CDR2 FNYEAQ. CDR3 length equals 13 residues. Between the trimmed V and J ends, which lost 2 bases and 8 bases, there was a span of 9 bases. CDR3 sequence (DNA): TGTGCCAGCAGCTTAAGATCCAGGGAAAAACTGTTTTTT. This codes for CASSLRSREKLFF. Complete variable domain (other parts from reference TRBV7-6 and TRBJ1-4): GAGVSQSPRYKVTKRGQDVALRCDPISGHVSLYWYRQALGQGPEFLTYFNYEAQQDKSGLPNDRFSAERPEGSISTLTIQRTEQRDSAMYRCASSLRSREKLFFGSGTQLSVL.

This chain links TRBV7-7 with TRBJ2-1; 11 bases line up with TRBD2. This CDR3 has 16 residues. Unmatched junction bases numbered 7, after V lost 1 base and J lost 8 bases. Germline V gene data show CDR1 as SSHAT and CDR2 as FNYEAQ (reference sequence). The CDR3 sequence: CASSLVPLAGAHEQFF. The CDR3 DNA reads TGTGCCAGCAGCTTAGTCCCACTAGCGGGGGCCCATGAGCAGTTCTTC.

The gene calls are TRBV4-3 and TRBJ1-6; TRBD1 aligns across 7 bases. The J segment lost 7 bases and the V segment lost 3 bases, leaving 12 bases of the junction unmatched. Germline CDR1 reads LGHNA; CDR2 reads YSLEER. The CDR3 has 17 residues. The CDR3 spells CASSQTTWTGFNSPLHF. The CDR3 DNA sequence: TGCGCCAGCAGCCAGACGACATGGACAGGCTTCAATTCACCCCTCCACTTT.

The rearrangement links TRBV19 to TRBJ2-7, with 9 bases that match TRBD2. CDR1 and CDR2 (germline): LNHDA, SQIVND (reference sequence). The CDR3 totals 16 residues. V shed 3 bases, J shed 2 bases, and the junction held 8 bases outside the gene matches. The CDR3 DNA reads as TGTGCCAGTAGTATGTCGACTAGCGGATCCCCCTACGAGCAGTACTTC. Amino acid sequence: CASSMSTSGSPYEQYF.

V and J are TRBV5-4 and TRBJ2-1; D is perhaps TRBD2 (7 bases). V lost 3 bases to trimming and J lost 7 bases, with 14 bases between them. The CDR3 covers 14 residues. Germline loops: CDR1 SGHNT, CDR2 YYREEE (reference sequence). The CDR3 DNA reads as TGTGCCAGCAGCTGGGGGGGCGGGAGAAATGAGCAGTTCTTC. It encodes CASSWGGGRNEQFF.

This clone was seen just once. The chain uses TRBV6-1 and TRBJ2-7; 8 bases agree with TRBD1. Germline CDR1 MNHNS, CDR2 SASEGT. The CDR3 covers 12 residues. The CDR3 spells CVTRTGSYEQYF. CDR3 nucleotide sequence: TGTGTCACGAGGACAGGGTCCTACGAGCAGTACTTC.